This TCR beta chain was documented in a study of CD8 T cells in Susac syndrome (dated by TCRdb to about 2019). As for the study more broadly: Among the Susac syndrome patients who were sequenced, clinically active disease was present in six and clinical remission was observed in about eight. CD8+ T cell repertoire clonality was compared between fewer than 13 healthy donors, approximately 14 Susac syndrome patients and around 15 multiple sclerosis patients. The study used repertoire sequencing to test whether antigen drove CD8+ T cell activation and differentiation in Susac syndrome. At blood withdrawal, Susac syndrome patients were either therapy-naive, taking corticosteroids (in some cases with IVIg as well), or taking IVIg alone. Overall study results and their limits: Susac syndrome CD8+ repertoires showed clonal expansion, highest in CD8+ TEMRA cells and greater in clinically active than remitting patients. Sixteen and five Susac-specific public clones were found in the total CD8+ and CD8+ TEMRA repertoires, respectively. The number of individuals in the TCR sequencing and HLA analysis was acknowledged as relatively small.

Peripheral blood CD8+ and CD4+ T cells from healthy donors, Susac syndrome patients and multiple sclerosis patients were profiled using high-throughput TCR beta sequencing. The Susac syndrome patients fulfilled recently defined diagnostic criteria for either definite or probable disease. CD8+ TEMRA cells were enriched by FACS, while bulk CD8+ and CD4+ T cells were purified by magnetic negative isolation. Blood was drawn into EDTA tubes, processed within 24 hours, and PBMCs were isolated by density gradient centrifugation. PBMCs intended for TCR sequencing were cryopreserved in liquid nitrogen and were subsequently thawed in a 37 degrees C water bath. A purity of at least 90% was achieved for sorted or isolated CD4+, CD8+ and CD8+ TEMRA cells. The junction shows trimming of 1 base on V and 2 bases on J, plus 15 bases between the germline ends. The CDR3, cysteine through phenylalanine, is 16 amino acids long. Only the CDR3 portion is preserved as DNA: 48 bases, with reading frame beginning at the first base. CDR1 and CDR2 (SEHNR, FQNEAQ) derive from the germline V gene (reference sequence).

In regard to this clonotype: Its cognate antigen has yet to be identified. Base qualities are not provided; no much larger clone lies one nucleotide away.

RNA was extracted using the RNeasy kit, and about 0.5 to 1 ug of the RNA was reverse transcribed with random hexamers. The immunoSEQ multiplex PCR assay, which covers 54 Vbeta and 13 Jbeta segments, was used to amplify TCR beta CDR3 regions. To correct PCR amplification bias, a synthetic template baseline was used for both primer optimization and computational correction. The original pipeline was this. Only productive sequences were kept, with reads annotated to V, D and J genes according to IMGT and analyzed in immunoSEQ Analyzer. To calculate clonality, Shannon entropy was normalized by log2 of the number of productive unique sequences and then subtracted from one. Public and private clones were assessed among the 100 most prevalent clones of each patient and control. Susac-specific clones were defined as absent from healthy and MS cohorts, around 970 published viral clones and other ImmuneACCESS disease sequences. TCRdb reprocessed the public reads (quality trimming at Q25 with fastp, clone calling with MiXCR) and kept in-frame beta chains. Records with the same CDR3 protein are collapsed into one entry carrying the most frequent genes and DNA. The V and J calls and clone size come from TCRdb's table, not from the authors' own analysis. The sample table contains 70,000 to 100,000 distinct CDR3 sequences; only one count was recorded for 90% to 97% of them. The ten largest clones add up to around 0.41% of the sample.

The receptor chain draws on TRBV7-9 and TRBJ2-7; no D gene can be assigned with confidence. Material for sequencing was CD8+ T cells from PBMCs. The source is a human donor with Susac syndrome. The DNA sequence is as follows: TGTGCCAGCAGCTTAGGTGAAGGGCCCCGTGCCTACGAGCAGTACTTC. It translates to CASSLGEGPRAYEQYF.